One and the same sample provided the 17 T cell receptor beta chains below, sequenced in a study of beta chain features in type 1 diabetes. The whole isolated RNA underwent reverse transcription, so sequencing captured expressed TCRB transcripts. Profiling relied on immunoSEQ multiplex PCR, and the TCRdb table lists in-frame clones only, not all of them. In the table there are some 44,000 clones, roughly 56% of which are singletons. Sequencing was done on a sample of Tregs from blood. The receptors shown here come from a woman aged 18-35 years in good health.

This sequence joins TRBV6-1 and TRBJ1-1; maybe TRBD1 (6 bases). Per the germline V gene, CDR1 is MNHNS and CDR2 is SASEGT. With 10 bases removed from V and 0 bases from J, the gap between germline ends came to 18 bases. There are 15 residues in the CDR3. The CDR3 loop reads CATEGVNRMNTEAFF. Here the CDR3 DNA reads TGTGCCACCGAGGGGGTAAACAGGATGAACACTGAAGCTTTCTTT.

Concerning this clone itself: The same CDR3 also results from other DNA sequences found in this sample. The chain uses TRBV5-1 and TRBJ2-1, with 7 bases aligning to TRBD2. The CDR3 sequence is 15 residues long. The V gene's germline CDR1 is SGHRS and CDR2 YFSETQ. The V gene end was trimmed by 5 bases and the J gene end by 6 bases; junction bases not matched to a gene: 11. CDR3 coding DNA: TGCGCCAGCAGGGTACAGCGGGGAGCCTCCAATGAGCAGTTCTTC. It translates to CASRVQRGASNEQFF.

The chain joins TRBV11-2 to TRBJ1-1; D unresolved. CDR3 size: 13 residues. CDR1 and CDR2 from the germline V gene are SGHAT and FQNNGV. Between the trimmed V and J ends, which lost 1 base and 1 base, there was a span of 4 bases. The CDR3 bases are TGTGCCAGCAGCTTAGCACAGAACACTGAAGCTTTCTTT. This translates into CASSLAQNTEAFF.

This clone was picked up a small number of times. The J gene is TRBJ1-1, the V gene TRBV5-1; D may be TRBD1 (6 bases). The V end lost 1 base, the J end lost 4 bases, and 8 bases lay between the germline ends. This CDR3 has 13 residues. Germline CDR1 is SGHRS and CDR2 is YFSETQ. The CDR3 DNA reads as TGCGCCAGCAGCTTGTACAGGGCCACTGAAGCTTTCTTT. Amino acids: CASSLYRATEAFF. The full variable domain, in which reference TRBV5-1 and TRBJ1-1 provide the parts outside the CDR3, is KAGVTQTPRYLIKTRGQQVTLSCSPISGHRSVSWYQQTPGQGLQFLFEYFSETQRNKGNFPGRFSGRQFSNSRSEMNVSTLELGDSALYLCASSLYRATEAFFGQGTRLTVV.

Here the CDR3 reads CAWSQASTDTQYF. CDR3 in DNA: TGTGCCTGGAGCCAAGCTAGCACAGATACGCAGTATTTT. This sequence joins TRBV30 and TRBJ2-3; D gene unclear. The CDR3 length is 13 residues. The V gene lost 3 bases and the J gene lost 0 bases, with 7 bases spanning the gap. Germline V gene lookup returns CDR1 GTSNPN and CDR2 SVGIG (reference sequence).

The chain has TRBV18 and TRBJ2-6; 7 bases are shared with TRBD1. V was clipped by 6 bases and J by 0 bases; unmatched bases: 17. Germline CDR1 reads KGHSH; CDR2 reads LQKENI. There are 20 residues in the CDR3. DNA of the CDR3: TGTGCCAGCTCTTTTCGACAGGGAACAAGGACCGTCTCTGGGGCCAACGTCCTGACTTTC. Translated, it gives CASSFRQGTRTVSGANVLTF.

A few counts support this clone. The CDR3 region has the DNA TGTGCCAGCAGTCCCCTAGCGGGAGGGCTCTACGAGCAGTACTTC. Protein: CASSPLAGGLYEQYF. This chain uses TRBV13 with TRBJ2-7; 12 nucleotides align to TRBD2. The CDR3 totals 15 residues. V gave up 6 bases and J gave up 3 bases; unmatched junction bases: 6. From germline, CDR1 is PRHDT and CDR2 FYEKMQ (reference sequence).

The sample holds a few counts of this clone. The V call is TRBV7-9, the J call TRBJ2-5; 7 bases are shared with TRBD2. The germline gives CDR1 SEHNR, CDR2 FQNEAQ (reference sequence). This CDR3 contains 15 residues. The V and J ends lost 1 base and 5 bases, in that order; junction bases with no gene match: 7. The CDR3 sequence is CASSLVAAGEETQYF. The CDR3 DNA sequence: TGTGCCAGCAGCTTAGTTGCGGCGGGAGAGGAGACCCAGTACTTC.

There are a few counts of this clone. V and J are TRBV9 and TRBJ1-1; D might be TRBD1 (6 bases). CDR1 is SGDLS and CDR2 is YYNGEE in the germline V gene. Trimming removed 3 bases from V and 0 bases from J, with 15 bases in between. This CDR3 contains 16 residues. Here the CDR3 DNA reads TGTGCCAGCAGCGCCTCCGCTACAGGGATGAACACTGAAGCTTTCTTT. Residues: CASSASATGMNTEAFF.

This chain connects TRBV2 to TRBJ2-7, with D unclear. Germline CDR1 and CDR2: SNHLY and FYNNEI. CDR3 length: 16 amino acids. Between the trimmed V and J ends, which lost 1 base and 0 bases, there was a span of 13 bases. The CDR3 region is CASSEGQPYISYEQYF. In nucleotides, the CDR3 is TGTGCCAGCAGTGAAGGACAACCCTATATCTCCTACGAGCAGTACTTC.

The sample holds a few counts of this clone. This chain links TRBV10-1 with TRBJ2-2; the match to TRBD1 covers 12 bases. The germline V gene encodes CDR1 WNHNN and CDR2 SYGVQD (reference sequence). The trim removed 9 bases at V and 2 bases at J, leaving 7 bases unmatched. CDR3 length: 16 amino acids. This CDR3 is CARPGQGALNTGELFF. For the CDR3, the DNA is TGCGCCAGGCCGGGACAGGGGGCTTTAAACACCGGGGAGCTGTTTTTT.

The V gene is TRBV29-1, the J gene TRBJ2-1; 16 nucleotides line up with TRBD2. V lost 8 bases to trimming and J lost 3 bases; unmatched junction nucleotides: 7. The CDR3 sequence is 16 residues long. Germline V lookup: CDR1 SQVTM, CDR2 ANQGSEA. CDR3 in DNA: TGCAGCCAAGGGACTAGCGGGGGGGATGTCTACAATGAGCAGTTCTTC. Residues: CSQGTSGGDVYNEQFF.

Here the CDR3 DNA reads TGTGCCATCAGTGATCGGGACACGAAGCGGGAGTGGGGAGATACGCAGTATTTT. Translating it yields CAISDRDTKREWGDTQYF. The V gene is TRBV10-3, the J gene TRBJ2-3, with 8 bases fitting TRBD2. CDR1 ENHRY and CDR2 SYGVKD come from the germline V gene. The ends lost 3 bases at V and 5 bases at J; junction bases unmatched: 16. This CDR3 has 18 residues.

This chain uses TRBV5-1 with TRBJ2-7; D is unresolved. Trimming took 0 bases from V and 1 from J, leaving 11 bases between them. Germline assignment: CDR1 SGHRS and CDR2 YFSETQ. The CDR3 is 15 residues long. CDR3: CASSLGGGSSYEQYF. CDR3 sequence (DNA): TGCGCCAGCAGCTTGGGAGGCGGCTCTTCCTACGAGCAGTACTTC.

DNA for the CDR3: TGCGCCAGCAGCTTGGTTGGGTGGACTTCTAGCGGAGTATACAATGAGCAGTTCTTC. It yields the protein CASSLVGWTSSGVYNEQFF. This rearrangement joins TRBV5-1 to TRBJ2-1; 7 positions agree with TRBD2. V was clipped by 0 bases and J by 4 bases; unmatched bases: 16. The germline gives CDR1 SGHRS, CDR2 YFSETQ. The length of the CDR3 is 19 residues.

V is TRBV9 and J is TRBJ2-1; the D gene is possibly TRBD2 (6 bases). The CDR3 loop spans 15 amino acids. In germline, CDR1 is SGDLS, CDR2 YYNGEE. Trimming removed 4 bases at V and 5 bases at J, with 16 bases between. Written as DNA, the CDR3 is TGTGCCAGCAGCACCCGGAGGGCCGGTGACAATGAGCAGTTCTTC. Translating it yields CASSTRRAGDNEQFF.

The genes are TRBV7-2 and TRBJ2-1, with 8 bases aligning to TRBD2. Trimming removed 5 bases from V and 2 bases from J; junction bases left unmatched: 5. Germline V lookup: CDR1 SGHTA, CDR2 FQGNSA. CDR3 length: 15 amino acids. The CDR3 loop reads CASSLERGTYNEQFF. In nucleotides, the CDR3 is TGTGCCAGCAGCCTAGAGCGGGGGACCTACAATGAGCAGTTCTTC.